This entry features one T cell receptor (beta chain) sequence. CDR3 size: 16 residues. The germline gives CDR1 LNHDA, CDR2 SQIVND (reference sequence). Trimming removed 2 bases from V and 6 bases from J, with 17 bases in between. The sample is drawn from a study of cytomegalovirus exposure and HLA in healthy donors. Data came from immunoSEQ multiplex PCR; TCRdb stores just in-frame clones and leaves some out. The data contain about 170,000 clones, 85% to 90% of them singletons. This chain uses TRBV19 with TRBJ2-1; the D gene is possibly TRBD1 (8 bases). Sequenced input: PBMCs. The receptor comes from a woman aged 30 to 39 in good health and CMV-seronegative. CDR3 protein: CASSILSQGGSNEQFF. CDR3 coding DNA: TGTGCCAGTAGTATACTCTCACAGGGGGGGAGCAATGAGCAGTTCTTC. Filled out from reference TRBV19 and TRBJ2-1, the complete variable domain reads DGGITQSPKYLFRKEGQNVTLSCEQNLNHDAMYWYRQDPGQGLRLIYYSQIVNDFQKGDIAEGYSVSREKKESFPLTVTSAQKNPTAFYLCASSILSQGGSNEQFFGPGTRLTVL.